A selection of T cell receptor beta chains follows, all from one sample in a study of vaccination effects on CD4 cells after COVID-19. These receptors have no known antigen. Here immunoSEQ multiplex PCR was the method, and the copy in TCRdb shows in-frame clones only, minus some. This sample yields around 32,000 clones, of which approximately 60% are seen a single time; 8.7% belongs to the top ten. The sequencing used CD4+ T cells from PBMCs cultured with SARS-CoV-2 spike peptides, collected after COVID-19 vaccination. The receptors come from a human donor who received a COVID-19 vaccine. CDR3s include the opening cysteine and the closing phenylalanine or tryptophan. A D gene is named only where the DNA matches it firmly. A clone size is listed for some rows: how often the clone was seen (once, few, many), or a class if it is expanded.

>TRBV19|TRBJ1-1|.|TRBD1
CASSAVFTGGPEAFF
TGTGCCAGTAGTGCGGTTTTTACAGGGGGCCCTGAAGCTTTCTTT
>TRBV2|TRBJ2-5|.|.
CASVSPGSWGYETQYF
TGTGCCAGCGTTTCCCCGGGGAGCTGGGGGTACGAGACCCAGTACTTC
>TRBV11-2|TRBJ2-1|once|.
CASSRKNEQFF
TGTGCCAGCAGCCGGAAAAATGAGCAGTTCTTC
>TRBV3-1/TRBV3-2|TRBJ1-1|.|TRBD1
CASSPLGQGTEAFF
TGTGCCAGCAGCCCGCTGGGACAGGGCACTGAAGCTTTCTTT
>TRBV7-8|TRBJ1-4|.|TRBD1
CASSLASGTGNEKLFF
TGTGCCAGCAGCTTAGCTTCCGGGACAGGGAATGAAAAACTGTTTTTT
>TRBV25-1|TRBJ1-4|few|.
CASSEWSAGLFF
TGTGCCAGCAGTGAATGGTCGGCGGGACTGTTTTTT
>TRBV18|TRBJ2-4|.|.
CASSPRTSGIAKNIQYF
TGTGCCAGCTCACCACGGACTTCGGGAATAGCCAAAAACATTCAGTACTTC
>TRBV10-2|TRBJ2-1|.|TRBD2
CASSEGRLAGLHNEQFF
TGCGCCAGCAGTGAGGGTAGGTTAGCGGGACTCCACAATGAGCAGTTCTTC
>TRBV19|TRBJ2-5|.|.
CASSVQGSQETQYF
TGTGCCAGTAGTGTACAGGGATCCCAAGAGACCCAGTACTTC
>TRBV5-1|TRBJ1-1|few|.
CASSLGGKPEAFF
TGCGCCAGCAGCTTGGGCGGGAAGCCTGAAGCTTTCTTT
>TRBV7-8|TRBJ1-2|.|.
CASSLVRQTLGGYTF
TGTGCCAGCAGCTTAGTAAGGCAGACCTTGGGTGGCTACACCTTC
>TRBV4-2|TRBJ1-2|.|.
CASSQEVGTVDYGYTF
TGTGCCAGCAGCCAAGAAGTTGGGACGGTAGACTATGGCTACACCTTC
>TRBV6-1|TRBJ2-2|.|TRBD1
CASSEGTGGRYGELFF
TGTGCCAGCAGTGAAGGGACAGGGGGCAGATACGGGGAGCTGTTTTTT
>TRBV6-5|TRBJ2-5|once|.
CASSRQLQETQYF
TGTGCCAGCAGTCGACAGCTCCAAGAGACCCAGTACTTC
>TRBV6-2/TRBV6-3|TRBJ2-3|.|.
CASSYSMSLAGGDTQYF
TGTGCCAGCAGTTACTCGATGAGCCTAGCCGGGGGAGATACGCAGTATTTT
>TRBV5-1|TRBJ2-7|.|.
CASSLELGAVYEQYF
TGCGCCAGCAGCTTGGAACTGGGGGCTGTCTACGAGCAGTACTTC
>TRBV24-1|TRBJ2-7|once|TRBD1
CATSDRQGARPYEQYF
TGTGCCACCAGTGATCGACAGGGGGCTCGCCCCTACGAGCAGTACTTC
>TRBV6-1|TRBJ1-5|few|TRBD1
CASSELPTGLNQPQHF
TGTGCCAGCAGTGAACTACCGACAGGGTTAAATCAGCCCCAGCATTTT
>TRBV7-7|TRBJ2-5|.|TRBD2
CASSSGGLAGIGAETQYF
TGTGCCAGCAGCTCAGGGGGACTAGCGGGGATCGGGGCGGAGACCCAGTACTTC
>TRBV27|TRBJ1-3|medium-sized|.
CATQGSGNTIYF
TGTGCCACCCAGGGTTCTGGAAACACCATATATTTT
>TRBV9|TRBJ2-5|.|TRBD2
CASSDRLAGGETQYF
TGTGCCAGCAGCGACCGACTAGCGGGAGGAGAGACCCAGTACTTC
>TRBV14|TRBJ1-5|.|.
CASSQEGGAGNQPQHF
TGTGCCAGCAGCCAAGAGGGGGGAGCGGGCAATCAGCCCCAGCATTTT
>TRBV10-3|TRBJ2-7|.|TRBD2
CATATGTSDYEQYF
TGTGCCACTGCAACCGGGACTAGCGACTACGAGCAGTACTTC
>TRBV9|TRBJ2-1|.|.
CASSGSLSYNEQFF
TGTGCCAGCAGCGGCTCCCTCTCCTACAATGAGCAGTTCTTC
>TRBV18|TRBJ2-1|.|TRBD2
CASSPPSGNYNEQFF
TGTGCCAGCTCACCGCCAAGCGGGAACTACAATGAGCAGTTCTTC